This T cell receptor beta chain was profiled in a study of cytomegalovirus exposure and HLA in healthy donors. Study-level background: An early data release held 70 million to 90 million unique TCRs from HLA-typed donors.

Regarding this clone: Its antigen is undetermined.

This CDR3 has 18 amino acids. V was pared by 0 bases and J by 5 bases, with 20 bases between. CDR1 is SEHNR, CDR2 FQNEAQ, per germline (reference sequence). PCR employed 60 Vbeta and 13 Jbeta primers. Using immunoSEQ multiplex PCR, the repertoire was profiled, and TCRdb retains in-frame clones only, with some absent. The data hold about 110,000 clones, with about 81% observed a single time. Broader study findings: As a later analysis revealed, most CMV-associated TCR beta chains appeared HLA-restricted. The study assumed roughly uniform donor sequencing depth for presence/absence analyses.

The sample comprised PBMCs. This TCR was sampled from a male donor in good health and CMV-seropositive. The chain has TRBV7-9 and TRBJ1-5, with D perhaps TRBD1 (6 bases). The CDR3: CASSLARGGHTVHQPQHF. The DNA of the CDR3 is TGTGCCAGCAGCTTAGCCCGGGGGGGACATACGGTACATCAGCCCCAGCATTTT.